A selection of T cell receptor beta chains follows, all from one sample in a study of blood T cells in healthy people across ages. Each CDR3 protein gets one entry after TCRdb re-called the 5' RACE reads with MiXCR. This table has some 1.5 million distinct CDR3 sequences, roughly 43% appearing once. The sample was blood. Receptors were obtained from a young woman in good health. Each CDR3 is given with its conserved first and last residue. A D gene is named only where the DNA matches it firmly. A clone size is listed for some rows: how often the clone was seen (once, few, many), or a class if it is expanded.

CDR3 protein	CDR3 DNA	clone size	D gene	V gene	J gene	CDR3 length
CASSELQEQYF	TGCGCCAGCAGTGAACTGCAGGAGCAGTACTTC	.	.	TRBV10-1	TRBJ2-7	11
CSARQLNTEAFF	TGCAGCGCCCGACAGTTGAACACTGAAGCTTTCTTT	few	.	TRBV29-1	TRBJ1-1	12
CASSQEGTWARNTEAFF	TGCGCCAGCAGCCAAGAGGGAACATGGGCTAGGAACACTGAAGCTTTCTTT	.	.	TRBV4-1	TRBJ1-1	17
CASSDRGTSGRTETQYF	TGTGCCAGCAGTGACAGGGGGACTAGCGGGAGAACTGAGACCCAGTACTTC	.	TRBD2	TRBV6-7	TRBJ2-5	17
CASSPGPEEKLFF	TGTGCCAGCAGCCCCGGACCCGAAGAAAAACTGTTTTTT	.	.	TRBV6-5	TRBJ1-4	13
CSVVLVSYEQYF	TGCAGCGTTGTACTAGTCTCCTACGAGCAGTACTTC	.	.	TRBV29-1	TRBJ2-7	12
CASSPPYSGNTIYF	TGTGCCAGCAGCCCACCGTACTCTGGAAACACCATATATTTT	few	.	TRBV11-2	TRBJ1-3	14
CASSSDRADEQYF	TGTGCCAGCAGCAGCGACAGGGCGGATGAGCAGTACTTC	.	TRBD1	TRBV7-2	TRBJ2-7	13
CASSTYSSYNEQFF	TGTGCCAGCAGTACCTACAGCTCCTACAATGAGCAGTTCTTC	.	.	TRBV6-5	TRBJ2-1	14
CASSFRTVYAEAFF	TGTGCCAGCAGCTTTAGGACCGTCTACGCTGAAGCTTTCTTT	.	.	TRBV5-5	TRBJ1-1	14
CASSEWSAGGSTEAFF	TGTGCCAGCAGTGAATGGTCGGCGGGGGGTAGCACTGAAGCTTTCTTT	.	.	TRBV25-1	TRBJ1-1	16
CASSPYRSTDTQYF	TGTGCCAGCAGCCCCTACCGTTCCACAGATACGCAGTATTTT	few	.	TRBV4-2	TRBJ2-3	14
CASRPGHSSYEQYF	TGTGCCAGCAGGCCGGGACATTCCTCCTACGAGCAGTACTTC	few	.	TRBV7-8	TRBJ2-7	14
CASSLGVDVWGGYTF	TGTGCCAGCAGCTTAGGAGTAGATGTGTGGGGTGGCTACACCTTC	few	.	TRBV7-9	TRBJ1-2	15
CASSVVSGRFTGELFF	TGTGCCAGCAGCGTAGTGAGCGGTAGATTCACCGGGGAGCTGTTTTTT	.	.	TRBV9	TRBJ2-2	16
CASSEGTSGNTIYF	TGTGCCAGCAGTGAGGGGACATCTGGAAACACCATATATTTT	few	.	TRBV25-1	TRBJ1-3	14
CASSIWTGGRFNQPQHF	TGTGCCAGTAGTATATGGACAGGGGGCCGATTCAATCAGCCCCAGCATTTT	.	TRBD1	TRBV19	TRBJ1-5	17
CSARDPMRREAFF	TGCAGTGCTAGAGATCCCATGCGCCGTGAAGCTTTCTTT	.	.	TRBV20-1	TRBJ1-1	13
CSALRDRDQETQYF	TGCAGTGCTCTCCGGGACAGGGACCAAGAGACCCAGTACTTC	.	TRBD1	TRBV20-1	TRBJ2-5	14
CASSVARGSLSTDTQYF	TGTGCCAGCAGCGTAGCGAGGGGGAGCTTAAGCACAGATACGCAGTATTTT	.	.	TRBV9	TRBJ2-3	17
CASSPGEYFKNIQYF	TGTGCCAGCTCACCCGGAGAATACTTCAAAAACATTCAGTACTTC	few	.	TRBV18	TRBJ2-4	15
CASSTGYSSYEQYF	TGCGCCAGCAGTACCGGGTACAGCTCCTACGAGCAGTACTTC	few	.	TRBV4-3	TRBJ2-7	14
CAISEGQGVYNEQYF	TGTGCCATCAGTGAGGGACAGGGTGTCTACAATGAGCAGTACTTC	.	TRBD1	TRBV10-3	TRBJ2-7	15
CASSPALGIQYF	TGTGCCAGCAGCCCCGCTCTAGGCATTCAGTACTTC	.	.	TRBV7-2	TRBJ2-4	12
CASSSISGTRLGEQYF	TGTGCCAGCAGTTCGATCTCCGGGACTCGCCTCGGCGAGCAGTACTTC	few	.	TRBV27	TRBJ2-7	16
CASRSPGSNTEAFF	TGTGCCAGCAGGTCTCCTGGGTCGAACACTGAAGCTTTCTTT	few	.	TRBV7-9	TRBJ1-1	14
CASSSSMTDTQYF	TGTGCCAGCAGCTCGTCTATGACAGATACGCAGTATTTT	few	.	TRBV7-3	TRBJ2-3	13
CASSFGYGNSPLHF	TGCGCCAGCAGCTTCGGGTATGGTAATTCACCCCTCCACTTT	once	.	TRBV5-1	TRBJ1-6	14
CASSLSWDNQPQHF	TGTGCCAGCAGCTTGAGCTGGGATAATCAGCCCCAGCATTTT	.	.	TRBV7-2	TRBJ1-5	14